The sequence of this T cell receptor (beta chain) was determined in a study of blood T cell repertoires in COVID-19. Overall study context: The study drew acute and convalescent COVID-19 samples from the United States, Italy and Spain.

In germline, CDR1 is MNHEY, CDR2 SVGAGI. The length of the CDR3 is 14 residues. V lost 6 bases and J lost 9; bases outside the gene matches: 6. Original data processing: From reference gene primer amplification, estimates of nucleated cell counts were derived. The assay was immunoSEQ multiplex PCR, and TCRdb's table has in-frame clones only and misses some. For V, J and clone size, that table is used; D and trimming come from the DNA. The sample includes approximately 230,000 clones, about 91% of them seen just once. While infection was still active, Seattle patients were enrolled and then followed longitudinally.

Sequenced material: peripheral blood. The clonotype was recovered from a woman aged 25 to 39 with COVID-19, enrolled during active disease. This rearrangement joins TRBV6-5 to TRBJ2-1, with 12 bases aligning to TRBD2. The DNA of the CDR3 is TGTGCCAGCAGACCTAGCGGGAGGGCAGGTGAGCAGTTCTTC. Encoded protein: CASRPSGRAGEQFF.